This entry lists 6 T cell receptor beta chains sequenced from one sample in a study of human T cells and chemical hapten exposure. Described time point: healthy volunteer bleed at 6 weeks. The total RNA was obtained from whole blood that was not fractionated. Each CDR3 protein gets one entry after TCRdb re-called the RACE reads with MiXCR. The table records about 77,000 distinct CDR3 sequences, 8.5% to 9.5% of them present only once. Material: whole blood. These receptors were collected from a female donor in good health. Some clones in this sample may be carry-over from other donors' samples.

This clonotype was recorded at least ten times. CDR3 sequence: CAISEPGTSGGSAYEQYF. In nucleotides, the CDR3 is TGTGCCATCAGTGAGCCCGGGACTAGCGGGGGGTCTGCCTACGAGCAGTACTTC. This chain joins TRBV10-3 and TRBJ2-7, with TRBD2 identical over 15 bases. The CDR3 has 18 amino acids. Germline V gene lookup returns CDR1 ENHRY and CDR2 SYGVKD. V dropped 2 bases and J dropped 2; count of bases not matched to a gene: 7.

As regards this clonotype: One base away lies a much larger clone, so this may be a sequencing read error. The chain has TRBV7-2 and TRBJ2-7, with 11 bases that match TRBD2. CDR1 SGHTA and CDR2 FQGNSA come from the germline V gene. The CDR3 length is 13 residues. The J segment lost 9 bases and the V segment lost 5 bases, leaving 6 bases of the junction unmatched. The CDR3 protein is CASSLSGGVWQYF. CDR3 nucleotide sequence: TGTGCCAGCAGCCTTAGCGGGGGGGTCTGGCAGTACTTC.

This clonotype appeared many times. The chain combines TRBV18 with TRBJ1-1; D unclear. The V gene's germline CDR1 is KGHSH and CDR2 LQKENI. V was cut by 3 bases and J by 1 base, with 6 bases left in between. The CDR3 is 13 residues long. The CDR3 reads CASSPDGNTEAFF. CDR3 nucleotides: TGTGCCAGCTCACCGGACGGGAACACTGAAGCTTTCTTT.

This clonotype was detected many times. The rearrangement links TRBV6-6 to TRBJ1-1, with no clear D. V was pared by 6 bases and J by 4 bases, with 18 bases between. The CDR3 totals 15 residues. The germline V gene has CDR1 MNHNY and CDR2 SVGAGI (reference sequence). The CDR3 DNA reads TGTGCCAGCAGAGGCGCCCGGGCCTTGGTCACTGAAGCTTTCTTT. Protein: CASRGARALVTEAFF.

This clonotype turned up a few times. This sequence joins TRBV6-5 and TRBJ2-7; D remains ambiguous. This CDR3 contains 12 residues. Per germline, CDR1 MNHEY and CDR2 SVGAGI. The ends were cut back, 10 bases at V and 7 bases at J, with 17 bases in the middle. The CDR3 DNA follows: TGTGCCACCGTATCCCCCTTACGGGAGCAGTACTTC. It is translated as CATVSPLREQYF.

V usage is TRBV7-2 and J usage is TRBJ2-1, with D possibly TRBD2 on 5 matching bases. Germline V lookup: CDR1 SGHTA, CDR2 FQGNSA. CDR3 length equals 16 residues. Trimming took 1 base from V and 2 from J, leaving 12 bases between them. CDR3 in DNA: TGTGCCAGCAGCTTAGGCACTAGTTTTACCTACAATGAGCAGTTCTTC. Protein sequence: CASSLGTSFTYNEQFF.